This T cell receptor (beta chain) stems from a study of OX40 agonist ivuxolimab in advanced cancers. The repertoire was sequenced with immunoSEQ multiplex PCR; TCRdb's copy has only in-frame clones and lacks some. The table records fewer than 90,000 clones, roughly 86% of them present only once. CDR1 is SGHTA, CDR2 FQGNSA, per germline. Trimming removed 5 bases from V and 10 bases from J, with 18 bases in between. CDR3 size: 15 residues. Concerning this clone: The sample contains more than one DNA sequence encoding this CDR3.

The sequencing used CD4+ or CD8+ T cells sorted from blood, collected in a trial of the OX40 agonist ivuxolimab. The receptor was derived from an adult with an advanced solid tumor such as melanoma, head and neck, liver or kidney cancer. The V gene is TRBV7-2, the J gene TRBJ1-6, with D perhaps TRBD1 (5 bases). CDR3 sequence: CASSAGRGGNSPLHF. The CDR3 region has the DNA TGTGCCAGCAGCGCCGGTCGGGGGGGGAACTCACCCCTCCACTTT.